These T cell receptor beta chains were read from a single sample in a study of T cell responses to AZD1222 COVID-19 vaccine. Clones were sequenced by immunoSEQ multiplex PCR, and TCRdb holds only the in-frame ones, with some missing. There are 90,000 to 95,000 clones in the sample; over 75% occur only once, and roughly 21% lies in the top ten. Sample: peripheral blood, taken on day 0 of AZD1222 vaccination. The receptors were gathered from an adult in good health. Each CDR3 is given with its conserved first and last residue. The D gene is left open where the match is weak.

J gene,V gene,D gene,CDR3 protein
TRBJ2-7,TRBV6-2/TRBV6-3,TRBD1,CASSSGTGGAGTYEQYF
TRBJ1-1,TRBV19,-,CASSIAPANTEAFF
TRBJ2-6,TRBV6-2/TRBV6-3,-,CASSYSRVGGANVLTF
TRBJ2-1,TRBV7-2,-,CASSEDVRQTNEQFF
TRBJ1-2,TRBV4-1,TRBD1,CASRGDRVGGYTF
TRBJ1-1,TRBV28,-,CASSLGGAGNTEAFF
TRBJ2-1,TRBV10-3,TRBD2,CAMGLAVNEQFF
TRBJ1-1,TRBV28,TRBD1,CASTTPGQEAFF
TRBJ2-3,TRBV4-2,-,CASSQDWDSRGDTQYF
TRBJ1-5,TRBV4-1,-,CASSHKEGVGQPQHF
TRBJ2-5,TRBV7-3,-,CASSLGFGVVETQYF
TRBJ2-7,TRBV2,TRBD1,CASSGTGDYEQYF
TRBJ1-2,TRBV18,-,CASSPRGRGSNYGYTF
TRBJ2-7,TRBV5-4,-,CASSVSGAVAGEQYF
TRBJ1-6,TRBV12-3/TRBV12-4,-,CASSLQNSPLHF
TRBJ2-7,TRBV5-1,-,CASRRGLTYEQYF
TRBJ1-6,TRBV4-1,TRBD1,CASSREDRGNSPLHF
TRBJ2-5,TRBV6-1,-,CASSENLGQETQYF
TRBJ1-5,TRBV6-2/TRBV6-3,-,CASSYSRPTGQPQHF
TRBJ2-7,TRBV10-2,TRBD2,CASTPGGSLTYEQYF
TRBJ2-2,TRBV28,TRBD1,CASSGGQFTGELFF
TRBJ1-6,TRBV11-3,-,CASSFSPESPLHF
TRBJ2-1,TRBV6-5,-,CASRAGTYNEQFF
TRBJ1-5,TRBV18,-,CASSPPSAGLNQPQHF
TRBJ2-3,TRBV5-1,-,CASSLGGRATDTQYF
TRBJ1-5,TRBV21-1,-,CASSATGQGANQPQHF
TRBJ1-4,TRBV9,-,CASSVPGSGEKLFF
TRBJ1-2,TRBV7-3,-,CASSPRSGGVGVGYTF
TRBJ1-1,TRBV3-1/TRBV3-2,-,CASSQGTLEAFF